This entry lists 28 T cell receptor beta chains sequenced from one sample in a study of PD-1 blockade in classical Hodgkin lymphoma. Assay used: immunoSEQ multiplex PCR; TCRdb lists only in-frame clones, some missing. The data hold fewer than 30,000 clones, with roughly 80% observed a single time. Each patient experienced a relapse that followed autologous stem cell transplantation, and brentuximab vedotin exposure varied. Sequenced material: peripheral blood mononuclear cells (PBMCs), taken before the second cycle of nivolumab. The source is a human donor with classical Hodgkin lymphoma.

The chain links TRBV18 to TRBJ1-3, with D maybe TRBD1 (5 bases). This CDR3 comprises 17 residues. V dropped 3 bases and J dropped 7 bases, with 22 bases sitting between them. The germline V gene encodes CDR1 KGHSH and CDR2 LQKENI. The CDR3 sequence: CASSPKTGLQRGNTIYF. The CDR3 nucleotides are TGTGCCAGCTCACCGAAGACCGGTCTACAGCGGGGGAACACCATATATTTT. Variable domain in full (rest from reference TRBV18 and TRBJ1-3): NAGVMQNPRHLVRRRGQEARLRCSPMKGHSHVYWYRQLPEEGLKFMVYLQKENIIDESGMPKERFSAEFPKEGPSILRIQQVVRGDSAAYFCASSPKTGLQRGNTIYFGEGSWLTVV.

The chain is built from TRBV6-4 and TRBJ2-3, with D hard to call. Trimming took off 2 bases at V and 3 bases at J, with 6 bases between the two ends. The germline V gene has CDR1 MRHNA and CDR2 SNTAGT. The CDR3 is 13 residues long. CDR3 sequence (DNA): TGTGCCAGCAGTGACAGGGTGACAGATACGCAGTATTTT. Its protein product is CASSDRVTDTQYF.

This CDR3 reads CASGLVKLALAGGESTDTQYF. CDR3 DNA: TGTGCTAGTGGTTTGGTAAAACTGGCACTAGCGGGGGGTGAGAGCACAGATACGCAGTATTTT. The chain joins TRBV12-5 to TRBJ2-3; 12 nucleotides agree with TRBD2. The length of the CDR3 is 21 residues. Germline V gene data show CDR1 as LGHNT and CDR2 as FRNRAP. Trimming at V came to 0 bases and at J to 0 bases, leaving 13 bases not matched to a gene.

The rearrangement uses TRBV11-1 and TRBJ2-1; D is perhaps TRBD2 (7 bases). The CDR3 is made up of 13 amino acids. In germline, CDR1 is SGHAT, CDR2 FQDESV (reference sequence). V was cut by 5 bases and J by 11 bases, with 16 bases left in between. CDR3 region: CASSLSAGAQQFF. DNA for the CDR3: TGTGCCAGCAGCCTAAGTGCGGGGGCGCAGCAGTTCTTC. Complete variable domain (other parts from reference TRBV11-1 and TRBJ2-1): EAEVAQSPRYKITEKSQAVAFWCDPISGHATLYWYRQILGQGPELLVQFQDESVVDDSQLPKDRFSAERLKGVDSTLKIQPAELGDSAMYLCASSLSAGAQQFFGPGTRLTVL.

The gene calls are TRBV6-6 and TRBJ1-3; D might be TRBD1 (6 bases). Germline V gives CDR1 MNHNY, CDR2 SVGAGI (reference sequence). Between the trimmed V and J ends, which lost 6 bases and 0 bases, there was a span of 9 bases. The CDR3 loop spans 14 amino acids. The CDR3 loop is CASRTGISGNTIYF. The CDR3 DNA is TGTGCCAGCAGAACAGGGATCTCTGGAAACACCATATATTTT.

The chain recombines TRBV6-5 with TRBJ2-7; D gene unclear. Looked up from germline, CDR1 is MNHEY and CDR2 is SVGAGI. This CDR3 contains 13 residues. The V gene lost 0 bases and the J gene lost 4 bases, with 7 bases spanning the gap. The CDR3 loop reads CASSYSWGYEQYF. CDR3 nucleotides: TGTGCCAGCAGTTACTCGTGGGGTTACGAGCAGTACTTC.

The V and J genes are TRBV5-1 and TRBJ2-7; either TRBD1 or TRBD2 may supply D (5 bases each). This CDR3 contains 15 residues. Trimming removed 3 bases from V and 3 bases from J, with 16 bases in between. The germline CDR1 and CDR2 sequences are SGHRS and YFSETQ. The CDR3 coding sequence is TGCGCCAGCAGCTGGACTTCGGTGGGGGTCTACGAGCAGTACTTC. Translated: CASSWTSVGVYEQYF.

The rearrangement uses TRBV4-2 and TRBJ2-4; D not resolved. V lost 0 bases to trimming and J lost 0 bases, with 6 bases between them. CDR1 and CDR2 from the germline V gene are LGHNA and YNFKEQ. The CDR3 runs 15 residues. This CDR3 is CASSQDSIAKNIQYF. The CDR3 nucleotides read TGTGCCAGCAGCCAAGATTCCATAGCCAAAAACATTCAGTACTTC.

The chain combines TRBV6-1 with TRBJ2-2, with D perhaps given as TRBD1 or TRBD2 (5 bases each). CDR1 is MNHNS, CDR2 SASEGT, per germline. With 7 bases removed from V and 0 bases from J, the gap between germline ends came to 9 bases. The CDR3 has 14 amino acids. The CDR3 here is CASIEGPNTGELFF. CDR3 coding DNA: TGTGCCAGCATAGAGGGGCCGAACACCGGGGAGCTGTTTTTT.

V and J are TRBV6-5 and TRBJ2-5; D unresolved. There are 14 residues in the CDR3. Germline lookup yields CDR1 MNHEY and CDR2 SVGAGI. Trimming removed 1 base from V and 4 bases from J, with 10 bases in between. For the CDR3, the DNA is TGTGCCAGCAGTTACTTGGGCGGCGGAGAGACCCAGTACTTC. Encoded protein: CASSYLGGGETQYF.

This clone showed up just once. In nucleotides, the CDR3 is TGTGCCAGCAGCTCCGCCGGGGATACGCAGTATTTT. It encodes CASSSAGDTQYF. The chain employs TRBV11-3 and TRBJ2-3; D gene ambiguous. The CDR3 is made up of 12 amino acids. Germline V lookup: CDR1 SGHNT, CDR2 YENEEA. The ends were cut back, 4 bases at V and 6 bases at J, with 8 bases in the middle.

V gene TRBV16 combines with J gene TRBJ2-3; TRBD1 matches 7 bases. Germline CDR1 KGHSY, CDR2 FQNENV. The CDR3 consists of 14 residues. Trimming removed 0 bases from V and 5 bases from J; junction bases left unmatched: 2. CDR3 DNA: TGTGCCAGCAGCCAATCTACAGGGGAAGATACGCAGTATTTT. This sequence encodes CASSQSTGEDTQYF.

V and J are TRBV6-5 and TRBJ2-7; D not certain. V gave up 2 bases and J gave up 2 bases, with 10 bases separating them. Germline V CDR1 and CDR2: MNHEY, SVGAGI. The CDR3 is made up of 14 amino acids. Here the CDR3 DNA reads TGTGCCAGCAGTTACGAGCTGGGCACCTACGAGCAGTACTTC. The encoded protein is CASSYELGTYEQYF.

This chain links TRBV19 with TRBJ1-5, with a possible D match to TRBD1 (5 bases). V was cut by 10 bases and J by 0 bases, with 16 bases left in between. From germline, CDR1 is LNHDA and CDR2 SQIVND (reference sequence). This CDR3 is built from 15 residues. The CDR3: CATNQQTDSNQPQHF. Written as DNA, the CDR3 is TGTGCCACCAACCAGCAGACAGATAGCAATCAGCCCCAGCATTTT. Together with reference TRBV19 and TRBJ1-5, the CDR3 gives the full variable domain: DGGITQSPKYLFRKEGQNVTLSCEQNLNHDAMYWYRQDPGQGLRLIYYSQIVNDFQKGDIAEGYSVSREKKESFPLTVTSAQKNPTAFYLCATNQQTDSNQPQHFGDGTRLSIL.

The chain couples TRBV4-2 to TRBJ2-1; no reliable D call. There are 14 residues in the CDR3. CDR1 is LGHNA and CDR2 is YNFKEQ in the germline V gene. The germline V and J ends were trimmed by 1 base and 2 bases, with 6 bases remaining between them. CDR3 nucleotide sequence: TGTGCCAGCAGCCAAGGGCCAGCCTACAATGAGCAGTTCTTC. Amino acids: CASSQGPAYNEQFF.

This chain uses TRBV29-1 with TRBJ2-7; TRBD2 is a possible D gene (5 bases). The CDR3 consists of 15 residues. The V and J ends lost 1 base and 0 bases respectively, with 13 bases between them. The V gene's germline CDR1 is SQVTM and CDR2 ANQGSEA. The CDR3 is CSVEAPSWSSYEQYF. DNA of the CDR3: TGCAGCGTTGAAGCCCCTAGCTGGAGCTCCTACGAGCAGTACTTC.

Points on this clone: One end of the junction fails to match germline, which may point to a read error. The chain employs TRBV7-7 and TRBJ1-1; D uncertain. Germline CDR1 is SSHAT and CDR2 is FNYEAQ (reference sequence). The CDR3 loop spans 13 amino acids. The CDR3 region is CASSLSGDTEAFF. The CDR3 DNA is TGTGCTAGCAGCTTAAGCGGGGACACTGAAGCTTTCTTT.

As for this clone: The germline gene is not matched at one end of the junction; a read error may be the cause. Distinct nucleotide sequences in the sample also encode this CDR3. The chain joins TRBV19 to TRBJ1-1; no definite D call. In germline, CDR1 is LNHDA, CDR2 SQIVND (reference sequence). The CDR3 covers 16 residues. CDR3 sequence reads: CASSITRARGGTEAFF. CDR3 nucleotides: TGCGCCAGTAGTATTACTCGGGCCCGGGGTGGGACTGAAGCTTTCTTT.

This chain joins TRBV7-8 and TRBJ2-3; TRBD2 matches at 7 bases. The germline V gene encodes CDR1 SGHVS and CDR2 FQNEAQ. The CDR3 contains 16 residues. The ends lost 5 bases at V and 4 bases at J; junction bases unmatched: 12. The CDR3 spells CASSPRGRLFPDTQYF. CDR3 nucleotide sequence: TGTGCCAGCAGCCCGCGGGGGAGGCTATTCCCAGATACGCAGTATTTT.

The V gene is TRBV2, the J gene TRBJ2-5; TRBD1 matches 8 bases. From germline, CDR1 is SNHLY and CDR2 FYNNEI. Unmatched junction bases numbered 7, after V lost 1 base and J lost 6 bases. The CDR3 sequence is 15 residues long. The CDR3 is CASSEVGTGGKTQYF. Written as DNA, the CDR3 is TGTGCCAGCAGTGAAGTTGGGACAGGCGGGAAGACCCAGTACTTC.

This clone appeared a single time. The V gene is TRBV4-3, the J gene TRBJ2-1, with TRBD2 matching over 9 bases. Trimming at V came to 1 base and at J to 5 bases, leaving 6 bases not matched to a gene. Germline assignment: CDR1 LGHNA and CDR2 YSLEER. The CDR3 consists of 16 residues. For the CDR3, the DNA is TGCGCCAGCAGCCAAGGGCTAGCGGGGACCAACAATGAGCAGTTCTTC. Its protein product is CASSQGLAGTNNEQFF.

The chain is built from TRBV6-1 and TRBJ1-2; 7 bases align to TRBD1. In germline, CDR1 is MNHNS, CDR2 SASEGT. V trimming: 7 bases; J trimming: 3 bases; junction bases outside the gene matches: 11. This CDR3 has 15 residues. CDR3 residues: CASTPTDRADYGYTF. CDR3 DNA: TGTGCCAGCACCCCGACCGACAGGGCCGACTATGGCTACACCTTC.

V gene TRBV7-2 combines with J gene TRBJ2-7; maybe TRBD2 (5 bases). V was clipped by 1 base and J by 2 bases, with 15 bases between them. Germline values: CDR1 SGHTA, CDR2 FQGNSA. The CDR3 length is 16 residues. The CDR3 loop is CASSLEWRVETYEQYF. Written as DNA, the CDR3 is TGTGCCAGCAGCTTAGAGTGGCGGGTAGAAACCTACGAGCAGTACTTC. The full variable domain, with the rest looked up from reference TRBV7-2 and TRBJ2-7, is GAGVSQSPSNKVTEKGKDVELRCDPISGHTALYWYRQSLGQGLEFLIYFQGNSAPDKSGLPSDRFSAERTGGSVSTLTIQRTQQEDSAVYLCASSLEWRVETYEQYFGPGTRLTVT.

The chain uses TRBV15 and TRBJ1-2; D ambiguous. This CDR3 contains 13 residues. Germline V gives CDR1 LNHNV, CDR2 YYDKDF (reference sequence). Trimming stripped 3 bases from V and 4 bases from J, with 9 bases between. The CDR3 coding sequence is TGTGCCACCAGCAGCCCGGACGGCTATGGCTACACCTTC. Its protein is CATSSPDGYGYTF.

V usage is TRBV4-1 and J usage is TRBJ1-3; 7 bases are shared with TRBD1. This CDR3 contains 14 residues. The germline CDR1 and CDR2 sequences are MGHRA and YSYEKL. Trimming took 0 bases from V and 4 from J; bases not matched to a gene: 0. CDR3 sequence: CASSQDRGGNTIYF. For the CDR3, the DNA is TGCGCCAGCAGCCAAGACAGGGGGGGAAACACCATATATTTT.

The V call is TRBV5-1, the J call TRBJ1-6; D is unresolved. CDR1 SGHRS and CDR2 YFSETQ come from the germline V gene. V was cut by 0 bases and J by 8 bases, with 12 bases left in between. The CDR3 length is 15 residues. Here the CDR3 reads CASSLDPGLDSPLHF. Here the CDR3 DNA reads TGCGCCAGCAGCTTGGACCCGGGGTTAGATTCACCCCTCCACTTT.

This clone came up once. The CDR3 DNA is TGTGCCACCCAAGACCAGGGAAAGGATGGAGATACGCAGTATTTT. This sequence encodes CATQDQGKDGDTQYF. The chain carries TRBV15 and TRBJ2-3, with D possibly TRBD1 on 5 matching bases. V lost 8 bases and J 5 bases, leaving 20 bases between the germline ends. Looked up from germline, CDR1 is LNHNV and CDR2 is YYDKDF (reference sequence). The CDR3 has 15 amino acids.

The chain joins TRBV5-4 to TRBJ2-3; 8 bases agree with TRBD2. Trimming took 0 bases from V and 4 from J; bases not matched to a gene: 4. This CDR3 has 15 amino acids. Per the germline V gene, CDR1 is SGHNT and CDR2 is YYREEE (reference sequence). The CDR3, as DNA: TGTGCCAGCAGCTTGGGGCGGGGGGTGGCAGATACGCAGTATTTT. It specifies CASSLGRGVADTQYF.